One sample yielded the 18 T cell receptor beta chains listed below, sequenced in a study of CD8+CD57+ T cells in acquired aplastic anemia. Sequencing was done on patients that had shown CD8+CD57+ cell expansion by flow cytometry. It was genomic DNA that served as the template for profiling TCR beta VDJ and CDR3. Via MiXCR, TCRdb re-called the reads, giving one row per CDR3 protein. The sample lists over 150,000 distinct CDR3 sequences, roughly 65% occurring once. The source material was sorted CD4+, CD8+, or CD8+CD57+ T cells (not recorded which) from PBMCs. These receptors all come from a human donor with aplastic anemia.

This clonotype was seen repeatedly, ten times or more. The V call is TRBV7-6, the J call TRBJ2-2, with 8 positions matching TRBD2. Germline CDR1 SGHVS, CDR2 FNYEAQ. V trimming: 5 bases; J trimming: 7 bases; junction bases outside the gene matches: 15. The CDR3 length is 17 residues. The CDR3 bases are TGTGCCAGCAGCCGAACCCGCCCGGGGGGGCCAAACGGGGAGCTGTTTTTT. It encodes CASSRTRPGGPNGELFF.

This clonotype was observed once. This chain links TRBV2 with TRBJ2-7; D assignment may be TRBD1 or TRBD2 (5 bases each). The germline V gene has CDR1 SNHLY and CDR2 FYNNEI. The CDR3 loop spans 14 amino acids. The V and J ends lost 6 bases and 2 bases respectively, with 14 bases between them. CDR3 amino acids: CASRFSGATYEQYF. The CDR3 region has the DNA TGTGCCAGCAGATTCTCCGGGGCGACCTACGAGCAGTACTTC.

The chain recombines TRBV5-1 with TRBJ2-7, with D possibly called TRBD1 or TRBD2 (6 bases each). V lost 5 bases and J 5 bases, leaving 8 bases between the germline ends. This CDR3 has 11 residues. The germline V gene encodes CDR1 SGHRS and CDR2 YFSETQ. This CDR3 is CASREGDEQYF. The CDR3 nucleotides read TGCGCCAGCAGGGAGGGGGACGAGCAGTACTTC.

In its sample, this clonotype was seen a few times. V gene TRBV7-9 combines with J gene TRBJ2-7, with D unclear. Germline V gene lookup returns CDR1 SEHNR and CDR2 FQNEAQ (reference sequence). This CDR3 comprises 13 residues. Trimming pared 5 bases from V and 4 bases from J, leaving 12 bases between. The CDR3 reads CASSQSFRYEQYF. CDR3 DNA sequence: TGTGCCAGCAGCCAAAGCTTTCGATACGAGCAGTACTTC.

This clonotype was counted only a few times. The chain's CDR3 is CASQRGSSYNEQFF. DNA of the CDR3: TGTGCCAGCCAGCGGGGGAGCTCCTACAATGAGCAGTTCTTC. This sequence joins TRBV5-8 and TRBJ2-1; the match to TRBD2 covers 8 bases. The V gene end was trimmed by 7 bases and the J gene end by 0 bases; junction bases not matched to a gene: 3. Germline-derived CDR1 and CDR2 are SGHTS and YDEGEE. This CDR3 has 14 residues.

The chain employs TRBV6-5 and TRBJ2-7; 13 nucleotides line up with TRBD2. There are 15 residues in the CDR3. V lost 5 bases and J lost 3; bases outside the gene matches: 4. Germline CDR1 MNHEY, CDR2 SVGAGI. CDR3: CASSVLAGGNYEQYF. The CDR3 DNA is TGTGCCAGCAGTGTACTAGCGGGAGGGAACTACGAGCAGTACTTC.

The V and J genes are TRBV20-1 and TRBJ2-2, with 15 bases identical to TRBD2. CDR1 and CDR2 (germline): DFQATT, SNEGSKA (reference sequence). The CDR3 runs to 16 residues. The V and J ends lost 1 base and 7 bases, in that order; junction bases with no gene match: 4. The CDR3 bases are TGCAGTGCTAGAGTAGGGACTAGCGGGAGGTTCGGGGAGCTGTTTTTT. This codes for CSARVGTSGRFGELFF.

This clonotype was seen only a few times. The rearrangement links TRBV24-1 to TRBJ2-3; TRBD1 might be the D (5 bases). The germline V gene has CDR1 KGHDR and CDR2 SFDVKD. Trimming removed 2 bases from V and 3 bases from J, with 8 bases in between. CDR3 size: 14 residues. The CDR3 here is CATSDSQGTDTQYF. The CDR3 region has the DNA TGTGCCACCAGTGATTCGCAGGGAACAGATACGCAGTATTTT.

This clonotype was detected only a few times. The V and J genes are TRBV29-1 and TRBJ1-1; D remains unclear. V was shortened by 2 bases and J by 0 bases, with 10 bases between the two germline ends. CDR1 SQVTM and CDR2 ANQGSEA come from the germline V gene. The CDR3 is made up of 14 amino acids. The CDR3, as DNA: TGCAGCGTTGAAACACTTCTCGTGAACACTGAAGCTTTCTTT. Protein: CSVETLLVNTEAFF.

This clonotype was counted ten times or more. V gene TRBV4-1 combines with J gene TRBJ1-1; D may be TRBD1 (5 bases). The CDR3 extends over 14 amino acids. Germline loops: CDR1 MGHRA, CDR2 YSYEKL. The ends were cut back, 0 bases at V and 10 bases at J, with 15 bases in the middle. DNA of the CDR3: TGCGCCAGCAGCCAAGATTCGAAGCAGGGAAGAGCTTTCTTT. Translation gives CASSQDSKQGRAFF.

The CDR3 region is CASSLGPPDNEQFF. The CDR3 coding sequence is TGTGCCAGCAGCTTAGGTCCACCCGACAATGAGCAGTTCTTC. This chain connects TRBV7-9 to TRBJ2-1; no definite D call. Germline CDR1 SEHNR, CDR2 FQNEAQ (reference sequence). The length of the CDR3 is 14 residues. The V gene lost 1 base and the J gene lost 5 bases, with 9 bases spanning the gap.

The J gene is TRBJ2-7, the V gene TRBV4-1; D not certain. CDR1 is MGHRA and CDR2 is YSYEKL in the germline V gene. V lost 5 bases to trimming and J lost 5 bases, with 22 bases between them. CDR3 length: 16 residues. CDR3 nucleotides: TGCGCCAGCAGCAAAAGGTCGGCAGTAGCAATCGACGAGCAGTACTTC. Translating it yields CASSKRSAVAIDEQYF.

The gene calls are TRBV4-3 and TRBJ2-7, with D perhaps matching TRBD1 (6 bases). The V end was cut by 1 base, the J end by 1 base, with 11 bases between. The CDR3 has 15 residues. Germline-derived CDR1 and CDR2 are LGHNA and YSLEER. In DNA, the CDR3 is TGCGCCAGCAGCCAAGCCAGGGGCCCGTCCTACGAGCAGTACTTC. Its protein product is CASSQARGPSYEQYF.

Notes on this clonotype: With a much larger clone just one base away, this may be a read error. This rearrangement joins TRBV12-3 or TRBV12-4 to TRBJ1-5, with a tentative D call TRBD1 (5 bases). This CDR3 contains 14 residues. The CDR3 loop reads CASSLGVSSQPQHF. CDR3 in DNA: TGTGCCAGCAGTTTGGGGGTTAGCAGTCAGCCCCAGCATTTT.

Comment on this clonotype: A read error may be the cause here, since a much bigger clone is one base away. The chain combines TRBV6-1 with TRBJ1-1; D is uncertain. The CDR3 has 15 amino acids. CDR1 and CDR2 (germline): MNHNS, SASEGT. This chain's CDR3 is CASSEAREIDTETFF. The CDR3 nucleotides are TGTGCCAGCAGTGAAGCACGGGAAATAGACACTGAAACTTTCTTT.

This clonotype was recorded once. The V gene is TRBV20-1, the J gene TRBJ2-7; D possibly corresponds to TRBD2 (6 bases). Germline assignment: CDR1 DFQATT and CDR2 SNEGSKA (reference sequence). V gave up 1 base and J gave up 9 bases, with 22 bases separating them. This CDR3 is 15 amino acids long. CDR3 sequence (DNA): TGCAGTGCTAGAGGGCCCCCTGACGGGGGAGGATGGCAGTACTTC. Translation: CSARGPPDGGGWQYF.

On this clonotype itself: Likely a read error: the CDR3 ends without its conserved phenylalanine or tryptophan. Because the CDR3's place on the DNA is in doubt, the DNA is left out and the CDR3 is given as listed by TCRdb. This chain joins TRBV25-1 and TRBJ1-6. The CDR3 length equals 15 residues, ends included. Per germline, CDR1 MGHDK and CDR2 SYGVNS. CDR3 sequence: CASSVRSSYNSLLLV.

This clonotype is a singleton in its sample. This rearrangement joins TRBV19 to TRBJ1-6; the match to TRBD1 covers 7 bases. The CDR3 is 15 amino acids. Trimming removed 8 bases from V and 5 bases from J; junction bases left unmatched: 9. The germline gives CDR1 LNHDA, CDR2 SQIVND (reference sequence). This CDR3 reads CASRRQGEDNSPLHF. The CDR3 nucleotides read TGTGCCAGTCGAAGACAGGGTGAGGATAATTCACCCCTCCACTTT.